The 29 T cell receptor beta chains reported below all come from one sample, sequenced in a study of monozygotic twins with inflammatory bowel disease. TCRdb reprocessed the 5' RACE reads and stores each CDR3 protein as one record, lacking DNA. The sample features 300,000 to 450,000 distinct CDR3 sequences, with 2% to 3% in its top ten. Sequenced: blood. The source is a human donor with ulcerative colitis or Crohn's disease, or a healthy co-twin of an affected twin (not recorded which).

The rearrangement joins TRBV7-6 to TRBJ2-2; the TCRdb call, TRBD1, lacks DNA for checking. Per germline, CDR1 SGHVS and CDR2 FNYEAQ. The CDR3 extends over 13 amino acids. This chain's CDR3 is CASNDRDTGELFF.

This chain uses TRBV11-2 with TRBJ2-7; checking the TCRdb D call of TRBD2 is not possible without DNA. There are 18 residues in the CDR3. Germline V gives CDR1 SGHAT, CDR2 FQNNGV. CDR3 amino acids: CASSPRFKHSGGAGEQYF.

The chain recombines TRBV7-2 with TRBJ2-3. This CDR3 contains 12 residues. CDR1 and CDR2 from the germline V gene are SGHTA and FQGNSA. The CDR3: CASSLGTVTQYF.

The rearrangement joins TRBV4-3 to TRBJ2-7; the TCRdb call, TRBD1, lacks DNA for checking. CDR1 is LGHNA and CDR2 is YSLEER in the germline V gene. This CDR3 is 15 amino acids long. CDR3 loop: CASSQEDRESYEQYF.

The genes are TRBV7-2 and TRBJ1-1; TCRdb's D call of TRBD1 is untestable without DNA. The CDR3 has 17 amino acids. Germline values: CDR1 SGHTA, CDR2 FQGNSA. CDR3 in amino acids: CASSFPVRQGANTEAFF. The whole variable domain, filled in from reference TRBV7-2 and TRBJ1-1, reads GAGVSQSPSNKVTEKGKDVELRCDPISGHTALYWYRQSLGQGLEFLIYFQGNSAPDKSGLPSDRFSAERTGGSVSTLTIQRTQQEDSAVYLCASSFPVRQGANTEAFFGQGTRLTVV.

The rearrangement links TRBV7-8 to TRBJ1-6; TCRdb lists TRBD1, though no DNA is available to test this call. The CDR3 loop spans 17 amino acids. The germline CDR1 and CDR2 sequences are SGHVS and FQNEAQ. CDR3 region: CASSLVIGDRDNSPLHF.

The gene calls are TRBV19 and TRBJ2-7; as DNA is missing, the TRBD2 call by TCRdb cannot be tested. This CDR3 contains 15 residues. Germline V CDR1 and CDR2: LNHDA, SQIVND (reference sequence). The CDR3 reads CASSIKRDRSYEQYF.

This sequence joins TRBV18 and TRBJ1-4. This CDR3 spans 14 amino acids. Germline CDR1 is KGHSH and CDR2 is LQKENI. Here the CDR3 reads CASSPQGGAEKLFF.

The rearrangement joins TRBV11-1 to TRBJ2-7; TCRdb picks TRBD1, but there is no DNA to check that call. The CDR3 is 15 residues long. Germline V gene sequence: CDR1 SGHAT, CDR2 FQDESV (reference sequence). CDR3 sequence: CASSLPGTGAYEQYF. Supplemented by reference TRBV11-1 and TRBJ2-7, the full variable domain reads EAEVAQSPRYKITEKSQAVAFWCDPISGHATLYWYRQILGQGPELLVQFQDESVVDDSQLPKDRFSAERLKGVDSTLKIQPAELGDSAMYLCASSLPGTGAYEQYFGPGTRLTVT.

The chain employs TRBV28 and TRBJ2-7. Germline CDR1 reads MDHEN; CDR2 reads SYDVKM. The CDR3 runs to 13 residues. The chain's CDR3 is CASSSRLNYEQYF.

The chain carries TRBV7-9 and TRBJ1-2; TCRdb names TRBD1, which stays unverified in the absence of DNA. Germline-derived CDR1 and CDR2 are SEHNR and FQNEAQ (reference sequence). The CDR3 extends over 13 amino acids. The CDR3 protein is CASSYDRTYGYTF.

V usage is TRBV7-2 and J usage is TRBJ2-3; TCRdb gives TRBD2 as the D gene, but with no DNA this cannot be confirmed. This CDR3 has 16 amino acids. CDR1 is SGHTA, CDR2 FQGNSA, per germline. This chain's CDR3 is CASSPPGSGSTDTQYF.

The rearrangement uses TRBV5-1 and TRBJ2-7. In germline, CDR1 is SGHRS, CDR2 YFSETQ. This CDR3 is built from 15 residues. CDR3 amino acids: CASSLAAEINYEQYF.

CDR3 amino acids: CASSQGTASNQPQHF. This chain joins TRBV3-1 and TRBJ1-5; TCRdb lists TRBD1, though no DNA is available to test this call. Germline V gene lookup returns CDR1 LGHDT and CDR2 YNNKEL (reference sequence). The CDR3 spans 15 residues.

CDR3 residues: CASSYSIGTGEKLFF. The chain has TRBV6-2 or TRBV6-3 and TRBJ1-4; TCRdb's D call, TRBD1, is unchecked because there is no DNA. Looked up from germline, CDR1 is MNHEY and CDR2 is SVGEGT. This CDR3 region has 15 residues.

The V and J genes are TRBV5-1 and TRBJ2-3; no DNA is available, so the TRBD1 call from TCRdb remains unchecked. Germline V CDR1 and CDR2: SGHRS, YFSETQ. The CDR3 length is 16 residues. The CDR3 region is CASSLEGGGWSDTQYF. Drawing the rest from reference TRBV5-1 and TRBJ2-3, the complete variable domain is KAGVTQTPRYLIKTRGQQVTLSCSPISGHRSVSWYQQTPGQGLQFLFEYFSETQRNKGNFPGRFSGRQFSNSRSEMNVSTLELGDSALYLCASSLEGGGWSDTQYFGPGTRLTVL.

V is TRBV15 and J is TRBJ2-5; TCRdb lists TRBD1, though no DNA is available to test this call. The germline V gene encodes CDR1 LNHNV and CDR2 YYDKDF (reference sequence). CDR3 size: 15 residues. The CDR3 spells CATSRERTVQETQYF.

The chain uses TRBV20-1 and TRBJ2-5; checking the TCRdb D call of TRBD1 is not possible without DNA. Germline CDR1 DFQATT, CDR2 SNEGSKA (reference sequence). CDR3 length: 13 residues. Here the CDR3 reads CSASHQGGETQYF.

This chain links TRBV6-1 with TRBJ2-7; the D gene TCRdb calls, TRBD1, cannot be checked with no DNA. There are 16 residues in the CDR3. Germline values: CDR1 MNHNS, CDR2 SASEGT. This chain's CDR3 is CASREGGTASSYEQYF.

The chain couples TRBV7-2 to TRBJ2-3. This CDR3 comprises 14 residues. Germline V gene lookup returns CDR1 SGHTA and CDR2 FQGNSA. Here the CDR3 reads CASRRSGNTDTQYF.

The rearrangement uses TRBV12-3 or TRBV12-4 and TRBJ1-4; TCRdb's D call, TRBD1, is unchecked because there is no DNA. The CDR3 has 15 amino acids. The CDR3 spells CASRVQGASNEKLFF.

CDR3 amino acids: CASSHLDGGYTEAFF. The chain is built from TRBV18 and TRBJ1-1; as DNA is missing, the TRBD1 call by TCRdb cannot be tested. Germline CDR1 KGHSH, CDR2 LQKENI. The CDR3 extends over 15 amino acids.

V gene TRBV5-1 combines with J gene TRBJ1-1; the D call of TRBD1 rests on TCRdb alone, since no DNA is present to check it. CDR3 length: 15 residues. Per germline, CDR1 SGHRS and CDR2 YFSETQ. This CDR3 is CASSLTRDGKTEAFF.

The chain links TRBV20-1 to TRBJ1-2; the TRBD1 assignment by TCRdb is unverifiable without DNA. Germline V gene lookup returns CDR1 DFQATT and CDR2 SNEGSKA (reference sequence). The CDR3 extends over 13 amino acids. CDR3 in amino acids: CSAQQDTNYGYTF.

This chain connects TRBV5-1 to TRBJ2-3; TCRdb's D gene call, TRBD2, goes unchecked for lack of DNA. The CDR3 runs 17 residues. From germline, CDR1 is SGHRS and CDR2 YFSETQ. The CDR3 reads CASSWGTSGGPTDTQYF.

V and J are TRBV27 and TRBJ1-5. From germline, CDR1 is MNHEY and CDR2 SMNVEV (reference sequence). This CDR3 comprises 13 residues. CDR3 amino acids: CASSFWGKQPQHF.

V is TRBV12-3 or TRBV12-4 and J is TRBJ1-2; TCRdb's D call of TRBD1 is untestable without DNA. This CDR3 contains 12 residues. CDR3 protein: CASSSWTGGDTF.

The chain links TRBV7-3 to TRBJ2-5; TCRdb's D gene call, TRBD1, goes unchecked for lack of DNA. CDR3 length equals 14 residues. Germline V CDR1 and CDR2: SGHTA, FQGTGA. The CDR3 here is CASSERQGDETQYF.

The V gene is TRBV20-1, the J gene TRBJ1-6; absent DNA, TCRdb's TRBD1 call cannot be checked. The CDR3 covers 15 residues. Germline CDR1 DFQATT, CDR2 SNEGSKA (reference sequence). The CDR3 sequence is CSAESEQGGNSPLHF.